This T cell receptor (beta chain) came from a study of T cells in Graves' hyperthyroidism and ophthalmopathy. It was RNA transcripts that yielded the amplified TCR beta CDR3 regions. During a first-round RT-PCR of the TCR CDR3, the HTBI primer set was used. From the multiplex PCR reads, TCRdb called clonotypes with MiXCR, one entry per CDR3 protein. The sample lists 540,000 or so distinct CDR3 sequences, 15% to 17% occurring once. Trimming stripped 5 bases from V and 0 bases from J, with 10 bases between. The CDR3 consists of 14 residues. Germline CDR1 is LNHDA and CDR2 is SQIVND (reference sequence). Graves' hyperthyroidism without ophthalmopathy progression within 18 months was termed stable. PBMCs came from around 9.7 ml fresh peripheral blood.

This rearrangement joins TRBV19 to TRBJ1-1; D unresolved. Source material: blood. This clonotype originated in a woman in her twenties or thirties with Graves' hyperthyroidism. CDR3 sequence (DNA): TGTGCCAGTAGTCTGACGGCTGTGAACACTGAAGCTTTCTTT. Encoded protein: CASSLTAVNTEAFF.